The rows below give T cell receptor beta chains drawn from one sample of a study of T cells after posttransplantation cyclophosphamide. The table came from immunoSEQ multiplex PCR; TCRdb's copy has only in-frame clones and leaves some out. In total the sample includes more than 1,500 clones, none of them seen once. The source material was PBMCs, sampled 350 to 400 days after allogeneic stem cell transplant with posttransplant cyclophosphamide. The receptors stem from a male patient aged 60 to 75 who received an allogeneic stem cell transplant from an unrelated donor, was CMV-positive, and had acute and chronic GVHD. A share of the T cells may be of graft donor origin. Each CDR3 is given with its conserved first and last residue. A D gene is named only where the DNA matches it firmly. A row's size may be missing; if present it is once, few, many or a size class.

d_gene	abundance	v_gene	j_gene	CDR3aa	CDR3nt
NA	medium-sized	TRBV5-6	TRBJ1-1	CASSLVGRGRTEAFF	TGTGCCAGCAGCTTGGTCGGCAGGGGTAGGACTGAAGCTTTCTTT
TRBD1	medium-sized	TRBV28	TRBJ1-4	CASSWTGNGEKLFF	TGTGCCAGCAGTTGGACAGGGAACGGTGAAAAACTGTTTTTT
TRBD2	many	TRBV5-4	TRBJ2-1	CASSLAASGGNEQFF	TGTGCCAGCAGCTTGGCGGCTAGCGGTGGCAATGAGCAGTTCTTC
NA	medium-sized	TRBV4-3	TRBJ1-5	CASSQAWAPNQPQHF	TGCGCCAGCAGCCAAGCGTGGGCACCTAATCAGCCCCAGCATTTT
TRBD1	many	TRBV19	TRBJ1-1	CASSTYRGMANTEAFF	TGTGCCAGTAGTACTTACAGGGGTATGGCGAACACTGAAGCTTTCTTT
NA	NA	TRBV6-1	TRBJ1-5	CASSEWGLNQPQHF	TGTGCCAGCAGTGAATGGGGGCTGAATCAGCCCCAGCATTTT
NA	medium-sized	TRBV1	TRBJ2-1	CTSSQGVAKASGRVGSYNEQFF	TGCACCAGCAGCCAAGGAGTCGCGAAAGCTAGCGGGAGGGTCGGCTCCTACAATGAGCAGTTCTTC
NA	medium-sized	TRBV5-1	TRBJ2-2	CASSLVVDPGTGELFF	TGCGCCAGCAGCTTGGTTGTCGACCCGGGCACCGGGGAGCTGTTTTTT
NA	NA	TRBV19	TRBJ2-5	CASSSQDRETQYF	TGTGCCAGTAGTTCCCAGGACAGAGAGACCCAGTACTTC
NA	many	TRBV4-2	TRBJ1-1	CASSQDSRSYEAFF	TGTGCCAGCAGCCAAGATTCGAGGAGCTATGAAGCTTTCTTT
NA	NA	TRBV27	TRBJ2-3	CASSLSDRISTDTQYF	TGTGCCAGCAGTTTATCAGACAGGATAAGCACAGATACGCAGTATTTT
TRBD2	few	TRBV11-2	TRBJ2-1	CASSLESGSAYNEQFF	TGTGCCAGCAGCTTAGAGAGCGGGAGCGCCTACAATGAGCAGTTCTTC
NA	medium-sized	TRBV29-1	TRBJ1-2	CSATGLYGYTF	TGCAGCGCAACAGGTTTATATGGCTACACCTTC
NA	medium-sized	TRBV6-1	TRBJ2-4	CASSEALGQGNIQYF	TGTGCCAGCAGTGAAGCGTTGGGGCAGGGAAACATTCAGTACTTC
TRBD1	few	TRBV19	TRBJ1-2	CASSRTYRGSNYGYTF	TGCGCCAGTAGTCGTACCTACAGGGGATCCAACTATGGCTACACCTTC
NA	medium-sized	TRBV5-6	TRBJ2-2	CASSFPGTNTGELFF	TGTGCCAGCAGCTTCCCAGGGACGAACACCGGGGAGCTGTTTTTT
TRBD1	few	TRBV6-6	TRBJ2-1	CASHTGTGGNEQFF	TGTGCCAGCCATACCGGGACAGGTGGCAATGAGCAGTTCTTC
TRBD1	medium-sized	TRBV29-1	TRBJ1-2	CSVGGTGSTYGYTF	TGCAGCGTTGGTGGGACAGGGAGTACCTATGGCTACACCTTC